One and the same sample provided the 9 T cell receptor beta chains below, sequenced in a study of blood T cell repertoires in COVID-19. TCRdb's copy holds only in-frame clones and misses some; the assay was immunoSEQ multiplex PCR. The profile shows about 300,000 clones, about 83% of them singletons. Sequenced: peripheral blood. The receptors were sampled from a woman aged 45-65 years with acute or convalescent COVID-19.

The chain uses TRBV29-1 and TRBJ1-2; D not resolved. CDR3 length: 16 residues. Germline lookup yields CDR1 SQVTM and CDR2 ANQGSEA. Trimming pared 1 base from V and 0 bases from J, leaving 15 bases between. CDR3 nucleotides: TGCAGCGTTGAAGTTCTTATACAAGTCCCTAACTATGGCTACACCTTC. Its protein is CSVEVLIQVPNYGYTF.

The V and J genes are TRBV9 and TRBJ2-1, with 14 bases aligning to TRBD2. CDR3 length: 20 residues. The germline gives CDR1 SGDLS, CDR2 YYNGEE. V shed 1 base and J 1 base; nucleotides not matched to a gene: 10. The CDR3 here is CASSVLPGLAGATSYNEQFF. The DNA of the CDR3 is TGTGCCAGCAGCGTATTACCGGGACTAGCGGGGGCTACGTCCTACAATGAGCAGTTCTTC. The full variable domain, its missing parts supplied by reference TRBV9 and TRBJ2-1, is DSGVTQTPKHLITATGQRVTLRCSPRSGDLSVYWYQQSLDQGLQFLIQYYNGEERAKGNILERFSAQQFPDLHSELNLSSLELGDSALYFCASSVLPGLAGATSYNEQFFGPGTRLTVL.

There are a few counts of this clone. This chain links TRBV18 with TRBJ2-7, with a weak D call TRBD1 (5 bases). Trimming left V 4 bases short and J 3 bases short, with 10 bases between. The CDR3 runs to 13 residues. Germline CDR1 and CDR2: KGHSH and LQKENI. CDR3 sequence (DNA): TGTGCCAGCTCACAAGGGGAAGACTACGAGCAGTACTTC. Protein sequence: CASSQGEDYEQYF.

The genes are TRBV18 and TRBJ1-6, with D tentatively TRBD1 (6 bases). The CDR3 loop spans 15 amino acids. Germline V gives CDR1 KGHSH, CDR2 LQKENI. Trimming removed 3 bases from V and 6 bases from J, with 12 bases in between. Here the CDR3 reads CASSPGQGINSPLHF. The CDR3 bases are TGTGCCAGCTCACCCGGGCAGGGGATTAATTCACCCCTCCACTTT.

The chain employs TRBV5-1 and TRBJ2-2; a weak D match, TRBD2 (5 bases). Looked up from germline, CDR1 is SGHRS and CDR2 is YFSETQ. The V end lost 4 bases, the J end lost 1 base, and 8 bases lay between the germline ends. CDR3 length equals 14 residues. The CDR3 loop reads CASSPGLNTGELFF. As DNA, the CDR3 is TGCGCCAGCAGCCCCGGACTGAACACCGGGGAGCTGTTTTTT. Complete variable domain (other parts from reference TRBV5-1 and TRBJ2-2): KAGVTQTPRYLIKTRGQQVTLSCSPISGHRSVSWYQQTPGQGLQFLFEYFSETQRNKGNFPGRFSGRQFSNSRSEMNVSTLELGDSALYLCASSPGLNTGELFFGEGSRLTVL.

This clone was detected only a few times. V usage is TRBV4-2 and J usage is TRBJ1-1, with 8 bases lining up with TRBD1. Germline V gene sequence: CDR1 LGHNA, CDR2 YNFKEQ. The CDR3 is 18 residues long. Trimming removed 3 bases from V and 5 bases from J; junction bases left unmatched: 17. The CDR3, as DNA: TGTGCCAGCAGCCAGAACCCTCAGGGGGCTCCCAGCAGAACTGAAGCTTTCTTT. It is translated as CASSQNPQGAPSRTEAFF.

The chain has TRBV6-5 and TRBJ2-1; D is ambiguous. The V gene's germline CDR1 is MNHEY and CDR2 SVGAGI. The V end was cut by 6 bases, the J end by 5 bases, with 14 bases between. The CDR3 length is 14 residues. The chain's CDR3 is CASSNAVLHNEQFF. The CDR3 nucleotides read TGTGCCAGCAGCAACGCGGTACTTCACAATGAGCAGTTCTTC.

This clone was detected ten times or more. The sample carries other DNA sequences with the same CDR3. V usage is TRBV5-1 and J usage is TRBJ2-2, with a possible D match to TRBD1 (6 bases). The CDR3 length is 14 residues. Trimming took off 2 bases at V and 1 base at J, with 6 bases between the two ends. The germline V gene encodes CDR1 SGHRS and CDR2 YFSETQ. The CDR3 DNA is TGCGCCAGCAGCTTAGGGGGGAACACCGGGGAGCTGTTTTTT. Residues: CASSLGGNTGELFF. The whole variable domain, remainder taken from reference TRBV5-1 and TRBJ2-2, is KAGVTQTPRYLIKTRGQQVTLSCSPISGHRSVSWYQQTPGQGLQFLFEYFSETQRNKGNFPGRFSGRQFSNSRSEMNVSTLELGDSALYLCASSLGGNTGELFFGEGSRLTVL.

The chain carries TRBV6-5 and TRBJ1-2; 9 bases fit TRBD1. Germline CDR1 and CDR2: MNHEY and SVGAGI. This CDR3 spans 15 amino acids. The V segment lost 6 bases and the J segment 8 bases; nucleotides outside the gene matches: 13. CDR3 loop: CASSLSGTGFGGYTF. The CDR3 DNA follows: TGTGCCAGCAGCCTATCCGGGACAGGGTTTGGGGGCTACACCTTC.